Here is one TCR beta chain with its context. This clonotype was counted many times. Its antigen is unknown. Base qualities were left out, and no much larger clone turns up one base away. This sample is drawn from a study of regulatory T cells in long-lasting Graves disease (dated by TCRdb to about 2021). Background for the entire study: In the newly diagnosed Graves' disease group, patients had been taking antithyroid drugs for less than 3 months. A total of around 35 samples underwent TCR sequencing, from roughly 13 patients with persistent Graves' disease and 20 or so patients with newly diagnosed Graves' disease. This study used TCR sequencing and RNA sequencing of peripheral blood to compare persistent Graves' disease patients against newly diagnosed Graves' disease patients. The study took place in China and was registered as a clinical trial.

Overall study results and their limits: Only the TCR beta chain was sequenced and analyzed. A larger number of public clonotypes was shared among persistent patients (more than 2,500) than among newly diagnosed patients (around 870). Persistent Graves' disease patients showed lower TCR Shannon entropy and fewer highly expanded clones than newly diagnosed patients, suggesting clonal expansion. TRBV28, TRBJ1-2 and TRBJ2-5 were preferentially used in persistent disease, while TRBV20-1 and TRBJ2-1 were favored in newly diagnosed disease. The authors noted that the small sample size was a limitation that may lower accuracy. Peripheral blood alone was examined, since thyroid tissue, which constituted the primary lesion, could not be accessed.

Taken from the germline V gene (reference sequence), the CDR1 and CDR2 loops are SEHNR and FQNEAQ. The germline ends are 11 bases apart after V is trimmed by 4 bases and J by 6 bases. Its CDR3 holds 13 amino acids, cysteine through phenylalanine. The kept DNA is CDR3 alone, 39 bases in frame from the first base. The sample's time point label, in plain terms: newly diagnosed GD, antithyroid drugs for less than 3 months. For both TCR sequencing and RNA sequencing, RNA was extracted from PBMCs using TRIzol. Graves' disease was diagnosed according to American Thyroid Association guidelines. The patients came from an endocrinology department in Xi'an, China. Each patient gave approximately 10 milliliters of peripheral blood, collected in an EDTA anticoagulant tube. Ficoll Paque Plus density gradient separation was used to isolate PBMCs, and no additional T cell sorting was done. RNA quality was checked with an Agilent 2100 Bioanalyzer and agarose gel, and concentration with a NanoDrop 2000.

The library was built by means of multiplex PCR. Sequenced using an Illumina HiSeq 4000. CDR3 regions were amplified by Arm-PCR with iRepertoire HTBI primers to construct TCR beta libraries. PCR products were gel purified before sequencing. The original methods were these. A total of roughly 65 TRBV and 14 TRBJ segments were identified across samples and were used for gene usage analysis of CDR3 amino acid clonotypes. COPE and FqMerger were used to merge the filtered high-quality paired reads into contigs. BLAST was used to align contigs to IMGT TRBV, TRBD and TRBJ reference genes, with CDR3 defined following IMGT. Highly expanded clones were defined as clonotypes with a frequency above 0.1%. Shannon entropy was used to measure repertoire diversity, and the Gini coefficient was used to measure V-J evenness. A clonotype was considered public if more than one individual shared it. TCRdb reprocessing: public reads trimmed at Q25 with fastp, clones called with MiXCR, in-frame beta chains kept. Each entry merges the rows of one CDR3 protein and shows their most common DNA and genes. These V and J calls rely on TCRdb rather than the paper's analysis. This sample lists approximately 470,000 distinct CDR3 sequences; roughly 16% were detected once. Of the sample, 12% is held by the ten largest clones.

Separately, the same data were catalogued under a study of T cells in Graves' hyperthyroidism and ophthalmopathy. As described in the second report: Graves' hyperthyroidism was defined as stable when no progression to ophthalmopathy occurred over 18 months of follow-up. Hyperthyroidism patients were newly diagnosed, with disease duration under 2 months, and aged 18 to 65 years. Any patient with an uncontrolled infection, another autoimmune disease, pregnancy or lactation was excluded. Clinical symptoms, serum thyroxine and TRAb, thyroid ultrasound, and orbital computed tomography formed the basis for the diagnoses. For the first round of RT-PCR on the TCR CDR3, the HTBI primer set was used together with the Qiagen OneStep RT-PCR kit. Most expanded thyroid clonotypes (frequency above 0.001) were also detected in blood, suggesting blood repertoires may reflect thyroid immune responses. In cross-validation, a model built on a 13 V-J signature told ophthalmopathy apart from stable hyperthyroidism with over 85% sensitivity and around 83% specificity, and in testing the same model reached 80%/75%. In validation, the model predicted progression to ophthalmopathy a median of around six months before onset, with over 60% sensitivity and 72.22% specificity. To identify distinguishing TCR V-J signatures, a discovery cohort of about 95 patients was used, comprising 40 to 45 with Graves' ophthalmopathy and 57 with stable Graves' hyperthyroidism. Whether ophthalmopathy could be predicted prospectively was tested in an independent validation cohort made up of under 20 hyperthyroidism patients plus 17 patients who later progressed to ophthalmopathy. The roughly 90 discovery patients were divided at random into training and test sets in a 7:3 ratio. In about 6 Graves' hyperthyroidism patients, the study also compared T-cell repertoires from thyroid tissue with T-cell repertoires from blood. Following sampling, methimazole starting at 30 mg daily was given to hyperthyroidism patients, and high-dose intravenous methylprednisolone was given to ophthalmopathy patients. A second multiplex PCR round built the libraries, followed by size selection and purification. Sequencing of the libraries was done on an Illumina HiSeq2000 using paired-end 100 bp reads. SOAPnuke was used to process the raw data, with reads discarded if the reads contained adapters or uncalled bases, had a mean Phred below 15, or lacked an exact constant-primer or identifier match. COPE v1.2.5 was used to merge high-quality paired reads, and clonotypes were defined as unique nucleotide sequences. MiTCR v1.1 was used to align clonotypes to the IMGT TRBV, TRBD and TRBJ reference segments. The analysis was restricted to V-J combinations with a frequency above 0.0001, which together covered roughly 99% of the repertoires. A TCS score was defined as the ratio between F50 (clonal expansion) and ExV (chaos), using BLOSUM62-based TCRdist between CDR3 peptides within each V-J. Welch's t-statistics and random forest reduced approximately 520 V-J features to 10 to 15, which were used in a naive Bayes classifier (R e1071). Sample size was not statistically predetermined, and blinding of investigators to group allocation was not performed. The paper reports TCR Vbeta CDR3 sequencing of 140 or so peripheral blood samples: 40 or so ophthalmopathy, roughly 74 hyperthyroidism and approximately 17 progressor patients.

The V gene is TRBV7-9 and the J gene is TRBJ2-3, and perhaps TRBD2 as D gene, on 5 matching bases. The TCR originated in a man between 35 and 55 years old with Graves disease. Donor details come from another sample of the same person, matched by shared clones. This material consisted of peripheral blood mononuclear cells (PBMCs), taken at new diagnosis, from a patient treated with antithyroid drugs. The sequenced DNA is TGTGCCAGCAGCTCCCGCAGAGGGGATACGCAGTATTTT. Translated, it gives CASSSRRGDTQYF. Full variable domain (CDR3 extended with the reference TRBV7-9 and TRBJ2-3 proteins): DTGVSQNPRHKITKRGQNVTFRCDPISEHNRLYWYRQTLGQGPEFLTYFQNEAQLEKSRLLSDRFSAERPKGSFSTLEIQRTEQGDSAMYLCASSSRRGDTQYFGPGTRLTVL.